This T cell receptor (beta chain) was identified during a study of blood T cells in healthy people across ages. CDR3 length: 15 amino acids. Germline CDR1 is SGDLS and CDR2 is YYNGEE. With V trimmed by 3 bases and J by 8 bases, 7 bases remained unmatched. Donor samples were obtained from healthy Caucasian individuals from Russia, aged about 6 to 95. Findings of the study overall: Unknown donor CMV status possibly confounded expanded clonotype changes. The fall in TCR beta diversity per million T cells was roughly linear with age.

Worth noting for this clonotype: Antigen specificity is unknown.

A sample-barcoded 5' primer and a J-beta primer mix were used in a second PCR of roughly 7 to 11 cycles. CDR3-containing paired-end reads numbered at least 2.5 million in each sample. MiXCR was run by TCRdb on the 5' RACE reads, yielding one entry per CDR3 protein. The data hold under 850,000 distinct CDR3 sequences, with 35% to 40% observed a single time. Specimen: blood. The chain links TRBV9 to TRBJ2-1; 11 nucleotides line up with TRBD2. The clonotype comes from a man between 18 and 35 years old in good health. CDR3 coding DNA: TGTGCCAGCAGCGCGGGGGCTAGCGGGGGGCATGAGCAGTTCTTC. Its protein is CASSAGASGGHEQFF.